These 17 T cell receptor beta chains were all obtained from the same sample, sequenced in a study of T cells in Graves' hyperthyroidism and ophthalmopathy. Using RNA transcripts as the source, TCR beta CDR3 regions were amplified. The HTBI set primed first-round TCR CDR3 RT-PCR. TCRdb itself ran the multiplex PCR reads through MiXCR, one entry per CDR3 protein. The sample lists hundreds of thousands of distinct CDR3 sequences, roughly 14% occurring once. Sequenced: blood. Every receptor here comes from a woman aged 25 to 39 with Graves' hyperthyroidism that later progressed to Graves' ophthalmopathy.

Many counts were recorded for this clonotype. CDR3 protein: CASSEADQTYEQYF. The DNA of the CDR3 is TGTGCCAGCAGCGAAGCGGACCAGACCTACGAGCAGTACTTC. V gene TRBV28 combines with J gene TRBJ2-7; a weak D match, TRBD2 (5 bases). Trimming stripped 6 bases from V and 2 bases from J, with 14 bases between. The CDR3 totals 14 residues. Germline-derived CDR1 and CDR2 are MDHEN and SYDVKM. Based on the CDR3 plus reference TRBV28 and TRBJ2-7, the full variable domain is DVKVTQSSRYLVKRTGEKVFLECVQDMDHENMFWYRQDPGLGLRLIYFSYDVKMKEKGDIPEGYSVSREKKERFSLILESASTNQTSMYLCASSEADQTYEQYFGPGTRLTVT.

This clonotype was detected only a few times. This chain links TRBV18 with TRBJ2-1, with a possible D match to TRBD2 (5 bases). The CDR3 extends over 17 amino acids. Looked up from germline, CDR1 is KGHSH and CDR2 is LQKENI. V shed 3 bases and J shed 0 bases, with 15 bases lying between them. The CDR3 here is CASSPRPGLDSYNEQFF. CDR3 DNA: TGTGCCAGCTCACCTCGCCCCGGACTGGACTCCTACAATGAGCAGTTCTTC.

Many counts were recorded for this clonotype. The chain uses TRBV7-8 and TRBJ2-3; 8 bases line up with TRBD1. The CDR3 extends over 15 amino acids. CDR1 SGHVS and CDR2 FQNEAQ come from the germline V gene. V dropped 5 bases and J dropped 3; count of bases not matched to a gene: 7. The CDR3 nucleotides read TGTGCCAGCAGCCACGACAGGGGAGTTACAGATACGCAGTATTTT. Translated, it gives CASSHDRGVTDTQYF.

This clonotype has only a few counts. V is TRBV7-2 and J is TRBJ2-7; D gene ambiguous. The germline V gene has CDR1 SGHTA and CDR2 FQGNSA. The V and J ends lost 5 bases and 2 bases respectively, with 10 bases between them. This CDR3 has 13 residues. CDR3 nucleotides: TGTGCCAGCAGCATCAGTGGAACCTACGAGCAGTACTTC. Residues: CASSISGTYEQYF.

There are many counts of this clonotype. This chain links TRBV28 with TRBJ1-2; no reliable D call. CDR1 is MDHEN and CDR2 is SYDVKM in the germline V gene. The CDR3 is 14 residues long. Trimming took off 4 bases at V and 5 bases at J, with 14 bases between the two ends. CDR3 coding DNA: TGTGCCAGCAGTTCGACCCCCGGGAGGTATGGCTACACCTTC. It yields the protein CASSSTPGRYGYTF.

This clonotype has at least ten counts. The rearrangement joins TRBV30 to TRBJ2-1; tentative D call: TRBD2 (6 bases). Trimming removed 0 bases at V and 15 bases at J, with 15 bases between. CDR1 and CDR2 (germline): GTSNPN, SVGIG (reference sequence). CDR3 length equals 12 residues. The CDR3 DNA sequence: TGTGCCTGGAGTGTAAGCGGAGGGACGAGGTTCTTC. This translates into CAWSVSGGTRFF.

In this sample, this clonotype turned up many times. CDR3 sequence: CASSQNGVTGELFF. In nucleotides, the CDR3 is TGTGCCAGCAGCCAAAACGGTGTTACCGGGGAGCTGTTTTTT. This chain connects TRBV14 to TRBJ2-2; no clear D gene. V gave up 2 bases and J gave up 5 bases, with 9 bases separating them. The CDR3 spans 14 residues. From germline, CDR1 is SGHDN and CDR2 FVKESK. Full variable domain (outside the CDR3, taken from reference TRBV14 and TRBJ2-2): EAGVTQFPSHSVIEKGQTVTLRCDPISGHDNLYWYRRVMGKEIKFLLHFVKESKQDESGMPNNRFLAERTGGTYSTLKVQPAELEDSGVYFCASSQNGVTGELFFGEGSRLTVL.

The table lists this clonotype with many counts. The V gene is TRBV11-1, the J gene TRBJ1-5, with TRBD1 identical over 7 bases. CDR1 is SGHAT and CDR2 is FQDESV in the germline V gene (reference sequence). The CDR3 length is 15 residues. Trimming cost V 1 base and J 6 bases; bases outside gene matches: 6. The CDR3 region is CASSLGPTGSQPQHF. In nucleotides, the CDR3 is TGTGCCAGCAGCTTAGGACCGACAGGGAGTCAGCCCCAGCATTTT.

This clonotype was seen many times. The chain employs TRBV29-1 and TRBJ2-7; TRBD1 matches at 11 bases. The CDR3 is 13 residues long. CDR1 and CDR2 from the germline V gene are SQVTM and ANQGSEA. With 5 bases clipped from V and 5 bases from J, the junction kept 5 bases outside the gene matches. The CDR3 protein is CSVRWTGGNEQYF. CDR3 nucleotide sequence: TGCAGCGTTAGATGGACAGGGGGCAACGAGCAGTACTTC.

This clonotype has just a few counts. The chain links TRBV11-2 to TRBJ2-7; D not certain. The CDR3 runs to 10 residues. In germline, CDR1 is SGHAT, CDR2 FQNNGV. Trimming pared 4 bases from V and 6 bases from J, leaving 4 bases between. In nucleotides, the CDR3 is TGTGCCAGCAGCTCCGGCGAGCAGTACTTC. It encodes CASSSGEQYF.

This clonotype came up many times. This CDR3 is CASSLDARSSYEQYF. DNA for the CDR3: TGCGCCAGCAGCTTGGACGCACGTTCCTCCTACGAGCAGTACTTC. The chain joins TRBV5-1 to TRBJ2-7; D is ambiguous. Between the trimmed V and J ends, which lost 0 bases and 0 bases, there was a span of 10 bases. This CDR3 contains 15 residues. Germline V gene lookup returns CDR1 SGHRS and CDR2 YFSETQ. The variable domain in full, completed from reference TRBV5-1 and TRBJ2-7, reads KAGVTQTPRYLIKTRGQQVTLSCSPISGHRSVSWYQQTPGQGLQFLFEYFSETQRNKGNFPGRFSGRQFSNSRSEMNVSTLELGDSALYLCASSLDARSSYEQYFGPGTRLTVT.

The table lists this clonotype with many counts. The chain links TRBV20-1 to TRBJ2-1; 10 nucleotides line up with TRBD2. CDR1 and CDR2 from the germline V gene are DFQATT and SNEGSKA (reference sequence). V dropped 5 bases and J dropped 5; count of bases not matched to a gene: 6. The CDR3 loop spans 14 amino acids. The CDR3 spells CSAESGRVDNEQFF. CDR3 bases: TGCAGTGCTGAAAGCGGGAGGGTAGACAATGAGCAGTTCTTC.

This chain connects TRBV28 to TRBJ1-5; D gene uncertain. Per the germline V gene, CDR1 is MDHEN and CDR2 is SYDVKM. V gave up 6 bases and J gave up 2 bases, with 8 bases separating them. The length of the CDR3 is 13 residues. The CDR3: CASRNFGNQPQHF. The CDR3 region has the DNA TGTGCCAGCAGGAATTTTGGCAATCAGCCCCAGCATTTT.

Comment on this clonotype: A read error is possible here, since a much larger clone lies one base away. This chain uses TRBV28 with TRBJ2-1; 10 bases are shared with TRBD1. This CDR3 contains 17 residues. Germline V gene sequence: CDR1 MDHEN, CDR2 SYDVKM. Here the CDR3 reads CVSSLGPGQGSYNEQFF. The CDR3 DNA sequence: TGTGTCAGCAGTTTAGGACCGGGACAGGGGTCCTACAATGAGCAGTTCTTC.

This clonotype was detected only a few times. The V call is TRBV19, the J call TRBJ2-3; tentative D call: TRBD2 (5 bases). CDR3 length equals 15 residues. The V gene lost 6 bases and the J gene lost 8 bases, with 21 bases spanning the gap. Germline V gene sequence: CDR1 LNHDA, CDR2 SQIVND (reference sequence). In DNA form, the CDR3 reads TGTGCCAGTAGCAATCGGGCTGTCTCTGGGAGTACGCAGTATTTT. This codes for CASSNRAVSGSTQYF.

This chain uses TRBV18 with TRBJ2-2, with 8 bases identical to TRBD1. The CDR3 length is 16 residues. After removal of 2 bases from V and 7 bases from J, the junction contained 9 bases not matched to a gene. Germline loops: CDR1 KGHSH, CDR2 LQKENI. CDR3 sequence: CASSPVVDREVGELFF. The CDR3 DNA reads TGTGCCAGCTCACCAGTGGTGGACAGGGAGGTCGGGGAGCTGTTTTTT.

This clonotype was counted between two and nine times. In DNA, the CDR3 is TGTGCCCCCTCGTTGGGGGGGGATAATGAAAAACTGTTTTTT. This translates into CAPSLGGDNEKLFF. The V and J genes are TRBV6-1 and TRBJ1-4; a weak D match, TRBD1 (5 bases). From germline, CDR1 is MNHNS and CDR2 SASEGT. V lost 11 bases to trimming and J lost 4 bases, with 17 bases between them. This CDR3 has 14 amino acids.